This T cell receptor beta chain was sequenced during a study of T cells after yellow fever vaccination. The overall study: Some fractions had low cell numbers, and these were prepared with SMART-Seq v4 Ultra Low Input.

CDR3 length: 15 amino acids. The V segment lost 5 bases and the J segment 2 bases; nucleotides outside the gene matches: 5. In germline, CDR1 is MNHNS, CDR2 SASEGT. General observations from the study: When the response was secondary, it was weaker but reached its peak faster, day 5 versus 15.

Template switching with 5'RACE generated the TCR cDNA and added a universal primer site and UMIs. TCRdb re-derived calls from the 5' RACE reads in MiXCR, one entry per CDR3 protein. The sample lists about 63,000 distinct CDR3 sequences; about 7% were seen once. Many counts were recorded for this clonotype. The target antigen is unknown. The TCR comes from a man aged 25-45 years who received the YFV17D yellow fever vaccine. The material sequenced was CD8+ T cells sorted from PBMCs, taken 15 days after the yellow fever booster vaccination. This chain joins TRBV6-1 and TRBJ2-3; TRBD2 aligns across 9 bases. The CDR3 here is CASSNVAGATDTQYF. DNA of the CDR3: TGTGCCAGCAGTAATGTAGCGGGAGCCACAGATACGCAGTATTTT.